The T cell receptor beta chain under discussion was sequenced for a study of shared clonotypes between healthy human individuals. This table comes from immunoSEQ multiplex PCR, and its TCRdb copy is limited to in-frame clones, with some not included. The data show about 2.4 million clones, with 93% seen just once and more than 0.35% held by the top ten. Trimming removed 6 bases from V and 4 bases from J, with 15 bases in between. Germline lookup yields CDR1 SQVTM and CDR2 ANQGSEA. The CDR3 loop spans 13 amino acids. This clonotype was sampled from a man between 18 and 35 years old in good health. Some clones in this sample may be carry-over from other donors' samples. Sequenced material: naive CD4+ T cells from PBMCs. This sample's subset: CD45RA+ positively selected. The J gene is TRBJ1-1, the V gene TRBV29-1; TRBD1 might be the D (5 bases). The CDR3 here is CSVEQDRGTEAFF. The DNA for the CDR3 is TGCAGCGTGGAACAGGACCGGGGCACTGAAGCTTTCTTT.